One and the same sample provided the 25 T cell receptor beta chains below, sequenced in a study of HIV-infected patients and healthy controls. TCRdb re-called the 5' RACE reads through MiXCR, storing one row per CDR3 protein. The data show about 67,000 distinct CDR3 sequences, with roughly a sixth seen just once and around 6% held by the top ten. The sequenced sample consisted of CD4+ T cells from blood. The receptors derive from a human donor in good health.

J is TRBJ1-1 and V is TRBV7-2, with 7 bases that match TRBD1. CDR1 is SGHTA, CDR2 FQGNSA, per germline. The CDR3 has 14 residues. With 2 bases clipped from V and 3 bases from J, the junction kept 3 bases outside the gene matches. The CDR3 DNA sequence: TGTGCCAGCAGCTTAAACAGGGGCGACACTGAAGCTTTCTTT. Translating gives CASSLNRGDTEAFF.

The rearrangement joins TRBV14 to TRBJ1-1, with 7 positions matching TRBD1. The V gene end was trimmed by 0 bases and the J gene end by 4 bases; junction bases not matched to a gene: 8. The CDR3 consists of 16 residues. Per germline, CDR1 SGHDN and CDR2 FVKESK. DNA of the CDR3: TGTGCCAGCAGCCAAGAACGAGGGGGCGGAAGCACTGAAGCTTTCTTT. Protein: CASSQERGGGSTEAFF.

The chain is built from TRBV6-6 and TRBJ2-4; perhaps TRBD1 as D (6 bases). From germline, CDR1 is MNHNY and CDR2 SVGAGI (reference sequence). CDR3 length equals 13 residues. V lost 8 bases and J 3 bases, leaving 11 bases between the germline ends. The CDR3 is CASGKTGKNIQYF. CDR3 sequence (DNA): TGTGCCAGCGGGAAGACAGGCAAAAACATTCAGTACTTC.

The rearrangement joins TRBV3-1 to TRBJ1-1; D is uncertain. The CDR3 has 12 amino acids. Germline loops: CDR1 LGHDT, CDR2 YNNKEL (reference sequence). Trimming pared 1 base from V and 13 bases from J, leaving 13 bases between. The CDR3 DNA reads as TGTGCCAGCAGCCAAGGTCAGCAAGGAGGTTTCTTT. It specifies CASSQGQQGGFF.

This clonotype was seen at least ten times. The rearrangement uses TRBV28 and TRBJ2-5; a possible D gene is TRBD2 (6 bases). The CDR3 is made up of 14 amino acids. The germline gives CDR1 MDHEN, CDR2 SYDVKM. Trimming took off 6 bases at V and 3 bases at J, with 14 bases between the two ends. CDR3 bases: TGTGCCAGCAGAGTGCGACTAGTAGAAGAGACCCAGTACTTC. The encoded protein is CASRVRLVEETQYF.

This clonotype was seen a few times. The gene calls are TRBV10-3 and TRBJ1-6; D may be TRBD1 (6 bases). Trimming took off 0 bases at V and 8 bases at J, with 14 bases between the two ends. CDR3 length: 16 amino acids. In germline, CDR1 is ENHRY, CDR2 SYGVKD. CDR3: CAISESIRDTHSPLHF. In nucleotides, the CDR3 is TGTGCCATCAGTGAGTCGATACGGGACACCCATTCACCCCTCCACTTT.

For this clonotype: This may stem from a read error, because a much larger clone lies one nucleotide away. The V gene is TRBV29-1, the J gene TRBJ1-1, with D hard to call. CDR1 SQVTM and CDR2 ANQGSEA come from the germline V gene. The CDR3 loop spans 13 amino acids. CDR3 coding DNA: TGCAGCGTTGAAAAACGGATGAACACTGGAGCTTTCTTT. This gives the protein CSVEKRMNTGAFF.

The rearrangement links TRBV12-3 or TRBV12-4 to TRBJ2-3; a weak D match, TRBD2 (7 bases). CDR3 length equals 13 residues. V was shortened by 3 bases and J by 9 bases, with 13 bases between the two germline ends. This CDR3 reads CASSFRGRGTQYF. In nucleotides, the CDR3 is TGTGCCAGCAGTTTTAGGGGGAGGGGGACGCAGTATTTT.

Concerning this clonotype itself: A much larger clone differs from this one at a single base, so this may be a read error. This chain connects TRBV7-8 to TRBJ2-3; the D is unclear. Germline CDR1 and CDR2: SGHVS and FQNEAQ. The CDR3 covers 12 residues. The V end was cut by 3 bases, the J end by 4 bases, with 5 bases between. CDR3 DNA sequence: TGTGCCAGCAGCTTCGGTGCAGATACGCAGTATTTT. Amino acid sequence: CASSFGADTQYF.

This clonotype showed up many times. The CDR3 region has the DNA TGTGCCAGCAGCTTAGCGGTATACGGACTAACGAACAATGAGCAGTTCTTC. Protein sequence: CASSLAVYGLTNNEQFF. The V call is TRBV7-2, the J call TRBJ2-1; possible D gene TRBD2, 6 bases. With 0 bases removed from V and 5 bases from J, the gap between germline ends came to 17 bases. This CDR3 region has 17 residues. CDR1 is SGHTA and CDR2 is FQGNSA in the germline V gene. The whole variable domain, filled in from reference TRBV7-2 and TRBJ2-1, reads GAGVSQSPSNKVTEKGKDVELRCDPISGHTALYWYRQSLGQGLEFLIYFQGNSAPDKSGLPSDRFSAERTGGSVSTLTIQRTQQEDSAVYLCASSLAVYGLTNNEQFFGPGTRLTVL.

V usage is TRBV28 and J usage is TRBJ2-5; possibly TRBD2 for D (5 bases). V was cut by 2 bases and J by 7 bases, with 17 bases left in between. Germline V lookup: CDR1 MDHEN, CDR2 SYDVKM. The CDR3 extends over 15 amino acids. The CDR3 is CASSLGGSGIATQYF. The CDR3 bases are TGTGCCAGCAGTTTAGGTGGGAGCGGCATTGCGACCCAGTACTTC.

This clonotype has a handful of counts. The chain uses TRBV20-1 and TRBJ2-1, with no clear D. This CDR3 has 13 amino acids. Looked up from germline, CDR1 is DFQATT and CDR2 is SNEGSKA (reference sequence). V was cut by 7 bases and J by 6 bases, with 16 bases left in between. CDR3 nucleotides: TGCAGTGTCCCGGGCCACAAGGGCAATGAGCAGTTCTTC. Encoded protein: CSVPGHKGNEQFF.

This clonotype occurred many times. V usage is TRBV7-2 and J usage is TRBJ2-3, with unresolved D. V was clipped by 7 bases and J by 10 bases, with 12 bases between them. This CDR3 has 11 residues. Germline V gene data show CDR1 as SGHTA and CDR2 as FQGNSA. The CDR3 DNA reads TGTGCCAGCACCCTGGGGTCCGCGCAGTATTTT. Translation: CASTLGSAQYF.

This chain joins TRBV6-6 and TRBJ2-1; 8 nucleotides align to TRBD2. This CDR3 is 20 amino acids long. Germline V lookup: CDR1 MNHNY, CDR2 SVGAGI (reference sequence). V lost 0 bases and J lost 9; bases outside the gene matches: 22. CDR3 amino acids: CASSYSVAAKSRGGRGEQFF. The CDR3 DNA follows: TGTGCCAGCAGTTACTCCGTCGCGGCGAAGTCTCGGGGGGGCAGGGGTGAGCAGTTCTTC.

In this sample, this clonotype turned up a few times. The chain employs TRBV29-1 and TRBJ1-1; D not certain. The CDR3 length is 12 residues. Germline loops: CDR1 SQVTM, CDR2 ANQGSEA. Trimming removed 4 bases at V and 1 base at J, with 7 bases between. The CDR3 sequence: CSVGAANTEAFF. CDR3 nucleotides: TGCAGCGTTGGAGCGGCGAACACTGAAGCTTTCTTT.

CDR3 coding DNA: TGTGCCAGCAGCGGACAGGCGTACAATGAGCAGTTCTTC. It translates to CASSGQAYNEQFF. This chain joins TRBV14 and TRBJ2-1; 7 nucleotides agree with TRBD1. J gave up 4 bases and V 5 bases, and 2 bases lay outside the gene matches. The CDR3 is 13 residues long. Germline V gives CDR1 SGHDN, CDR2 FVKESK.

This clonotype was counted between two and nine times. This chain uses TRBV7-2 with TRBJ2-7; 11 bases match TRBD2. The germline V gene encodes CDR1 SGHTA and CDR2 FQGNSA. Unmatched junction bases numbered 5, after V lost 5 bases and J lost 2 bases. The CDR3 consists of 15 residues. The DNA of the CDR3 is TGTGCCAGCAGCCGGGGGACTAGCGGAGCCTACGAGCAGTACTTC. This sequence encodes CASSRGTSGAYEQYF.

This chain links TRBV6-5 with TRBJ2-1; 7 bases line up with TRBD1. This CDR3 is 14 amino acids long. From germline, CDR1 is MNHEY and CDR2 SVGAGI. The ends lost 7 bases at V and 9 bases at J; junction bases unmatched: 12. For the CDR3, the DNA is TGTGCCAGCACCCAACAGGGGAAGAACGGTGAGCAGTTCTTC. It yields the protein CASTQQGKNGEQFF.

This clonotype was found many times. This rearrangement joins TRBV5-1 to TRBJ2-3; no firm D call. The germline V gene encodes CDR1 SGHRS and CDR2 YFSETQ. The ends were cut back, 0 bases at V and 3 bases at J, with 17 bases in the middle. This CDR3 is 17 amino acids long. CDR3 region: CASSLALDGFRTDTQYF. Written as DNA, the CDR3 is TGCGCCAGCAGCTTGGCGTTGGACGGGTTCAGGACAGATACGCAGTATTTT. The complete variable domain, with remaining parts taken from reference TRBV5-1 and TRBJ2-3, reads KAGVTQTPRYLIKTRGQQVTLSCSPISGHRSVSWYQQTPGQGLQFLFEYFSETQRNKGNFPGRFSGRQFSNSRSEMNVSTLELGDSALYLCASSLALDGFRTDTQYFGPGTRLTVL.

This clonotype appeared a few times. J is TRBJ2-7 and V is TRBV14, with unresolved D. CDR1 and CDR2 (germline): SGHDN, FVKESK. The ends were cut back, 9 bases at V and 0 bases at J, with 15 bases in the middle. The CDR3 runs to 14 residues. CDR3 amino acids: CASKPNPSSYEQYF. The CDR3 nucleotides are TGTGCCAGTAAGCCCAACCCGAGCTCCTACGAGCAGTACTTC.

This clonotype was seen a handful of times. CDR3: CASSLWAVRETQYF. In DNA, the CDR3 is TGTGCCAGCAGCTTGTGGGCGGTTCGGGAGACCCAGTACTTC. The gene calls are TRBV7-8 and TRBJ2-5; D not resolved. This CDR3 comprises 14 residues. Germline V gives CDR1 SGHVS, CDR2 FQNEAQ. Deletions cut 3 bases from V and 5 bases from J, with 13 bases between.

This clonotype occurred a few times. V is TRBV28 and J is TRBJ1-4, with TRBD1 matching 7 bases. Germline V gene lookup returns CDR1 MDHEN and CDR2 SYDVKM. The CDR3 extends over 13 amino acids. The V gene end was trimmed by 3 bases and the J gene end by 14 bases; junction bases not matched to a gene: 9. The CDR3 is CASSFPDRVRLFF. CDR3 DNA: TGTGCCAGCAGTTTTCCCGACAGGGTTCGGCTGTTTTTT.

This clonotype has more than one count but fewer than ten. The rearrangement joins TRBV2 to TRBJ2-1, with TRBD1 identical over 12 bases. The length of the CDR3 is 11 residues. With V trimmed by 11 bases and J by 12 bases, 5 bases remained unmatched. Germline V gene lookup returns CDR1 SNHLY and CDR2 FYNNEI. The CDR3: CAGTGGRGQFF. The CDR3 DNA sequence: TGTGCCGGGACAGGGGGCCGGGGGCAGTTCTTC.

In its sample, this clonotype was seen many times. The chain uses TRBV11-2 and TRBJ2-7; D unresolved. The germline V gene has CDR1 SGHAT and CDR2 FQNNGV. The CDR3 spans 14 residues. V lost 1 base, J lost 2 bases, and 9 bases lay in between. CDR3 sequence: CASSLGSGTYEQYF. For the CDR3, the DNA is TGTGCCAGCAGCTTAGGAAGTGGCACCTACGAGCAGTACTTC.

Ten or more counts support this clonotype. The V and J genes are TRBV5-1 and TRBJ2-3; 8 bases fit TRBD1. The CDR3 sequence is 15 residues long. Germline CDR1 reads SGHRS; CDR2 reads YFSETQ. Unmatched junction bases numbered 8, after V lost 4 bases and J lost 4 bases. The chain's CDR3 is CASSPGQVMADTQYF. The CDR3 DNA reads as TGCGCCAGCAGCCCGGGACAGGTGATGGCAGATACGCAGTATTTT. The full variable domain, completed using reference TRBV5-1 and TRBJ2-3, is KAGVTQTPRYLIKTRGQQVTLSCSPISGHRSVSWYQQTPGQGLQFLFEYFSETQRNKGNFPGRFSGRQFSNSRSEMNVSTLELGDSALYLCASSPGQVMADTQYFGPGTRLTVL.